Listed below are T cell receptor beta chains from one sample, sequenced in a study of CD8 T cells in Susac syndrome. TCRdb re-called the immunoSEQ multiplex PCR reads with MiXCR, one entry per CDR3 protein. The top ten clones hold 0.21% of a sample with some 150,000 distinct CDR3 sequences, roughly 94% of them seen once. Sequenced material: CD8+ T cells from PBMCs. These TCRs come from a human donor with multiple sclerosis. Each CDR3 is given with its conserved first and last residue. The D gene is left open where the match is weak. Clone size is given for some rows only: seen once, a few or many times, or a class if the clone is expanded.

>TRBV30|NA|TRBJ2-4|NA
CAWHGTTVAKNIQYF
TGTGCCTGGCACGGTACAACAGTAGCCAAAAACATTCAGTACTTC
>TRBV12-3/TRBV12-4|NA|TRBJ2-1|once
CASSSPGREQFF
TGTGCCAGCAGTTCGCCCGGGAGAGAGCAGTTCTTC
>TRBV3-1|TRBD1|TRBJ2-3|NA
CASSQGGQEYTDTQYF
TGTGCCAGCAGCCAAGGCGGACAGGAGTATACAGATACGCAGTATTTT
>TRBV27|NA|TRBJ2-1|NA
CASSLTGGTYNEQFF
TGTGCCAGCAGTTTAACTGGGGGGACCTACAATGAGCAGTTCTTC
>TRBV6-1|NA|TRBJ2-7|NA
CASTGTSREQYF
TGTGCCAGTACCGGGACCTCGAGAGAGCAGTACTTC
>TRBV27|NA|TRBJ1-1|few
CASSPPRGTEAFF
TGTGCCAGCAGCCCTCCAAGGGGTACTGAAGCTTTCTTT
>TRBV18|TRBD2|TRBJ2-5|NA
CASSPPRREEETQYF
TGTGCCAGCTCACCACCGCGTCGGGAGGAAGAGACCCAGTACTTC
>TRBV7-3|TRBD2|TRBJ2-7|NA
CASSLAGGSHEQYF
TGTGCCAGCAGCTTAGCGGGGGGCAGCCACGAGCAGTACTTC
>TRBV9|NA|TRBJ1-5|once
CASSPSDGSNQPQHF
TGTGCCAGCAGCCCATCGGACGGTAGCAATCAGCCCCAGCATTTT
>TRBV10-3|NA|TRBJ2-7|NA
CAIQTDNSYEQYF
TGTGCCATACAGACGGACAACTCCTACGAGCAGTACTTC
>TRBV9|NA|TRBJ2-3|few
CASSVGRGGTDTQYF
TGTGCCAGCAGCGTAGGTCGGGGCGGCACAGATACGCAGTATTTT
>TRBV30|NA|TRBJ1-1|NA
CAWSGEQAPTEAFF
TGTGCCTGGAGTGGGGAACAGGCCCCCACTGAAGCTTTCTTT
>TRBV13|NA|TRBJ2-2|few
CASSLEGELFF
TGTGCCAGCAGCTTAGAGGGGGAGCTGTTTTTT
>TRBV3-1|NA|TRBJ2-7|NA
CASSQDGRGGYEQYF
TGTGCCAGCAGCCAAGACGGCAGGGGAGGCTACGAGCAGTACTTC
>TRBV27|NA|TRBJ1-5|few
CASSQGGNQPQHF
TGTGCCAGCAGTCAAGGGGGTAATCAGCCCCAGCATTTT
>TRBV30|NA|TRBJ1-3|NA
CAWSESVGTSGNTIYF
TGTGCCTGGAGTGAGTCAGTAGGGACCTCTGGAAACACCATATATTTT
>TRBV15|NA|TRBJ2-3|once
CATSRGRGSTDTQYF
TGTGCCACCAGCAGAGGCCGGGGAAGCACAGATACGCAGTATTTT
>TRBV19|NA|TRBJ1-2|NA
CASSLGRPDGYTF
TGTGCCAGCTCCCTCGGACGGCCAGATGGCTACACCTTC
>TRBV9|NA|TRBJ2-1|NA
CASSVTISSYNEQFF
TGTGCCAGCAGCGTCACGATTAGCTCCTACAATGAGCAGTTCTTC